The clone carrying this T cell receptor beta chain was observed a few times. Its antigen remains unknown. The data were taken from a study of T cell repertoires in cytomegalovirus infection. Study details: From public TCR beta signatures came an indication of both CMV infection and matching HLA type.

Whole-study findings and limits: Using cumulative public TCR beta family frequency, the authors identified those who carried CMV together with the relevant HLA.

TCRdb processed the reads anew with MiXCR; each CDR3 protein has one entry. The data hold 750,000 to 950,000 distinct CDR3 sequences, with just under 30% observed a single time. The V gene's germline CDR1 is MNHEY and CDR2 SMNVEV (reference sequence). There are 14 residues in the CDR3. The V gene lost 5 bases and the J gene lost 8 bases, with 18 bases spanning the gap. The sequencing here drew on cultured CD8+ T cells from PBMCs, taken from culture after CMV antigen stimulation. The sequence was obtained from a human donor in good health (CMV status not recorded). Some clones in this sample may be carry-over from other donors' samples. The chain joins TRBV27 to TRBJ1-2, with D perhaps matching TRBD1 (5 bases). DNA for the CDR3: TGTGCCAGCAGTCTCGGGACCACGCCTGGGGGCTACACCTTC. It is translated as CASSLGTTPGGYTF.